This record covers a single T cell receptor beta chain. No antigen is known for it. This sample is part of a study of T cell responses to AZD1222 COVID-19 vaccine. Study results and limitations: No repertoire was sampled before or during the peak T cell response, only after it. Increased Spike-specific TCR breadth and depth were observed after two AZD1222 doses. With dominance at 160-218 and 743-854, vaccine-associated CD4 TCRs spanned spike. Reports say nearly half of spike-specific TCRs go after unmutated variant regions.

This CDR3 spans 15 amino acids. In germline, CDR1 is LNHDA, CDR2 SQIVND (reference sequence). The V gene end was trimmed by 6 bases and the J gene end by 6 bases; junction bases not matched to a gene: 11. The table came from immunoSEQ multiplex PCR; TCRdb's copy has only in-frame clones and leaves some out. Here the sample spans 110,000 or so clones, 88% being singletons. Sequences were derived from peripheral blood, sampled 28 days after the second AZD1222 dose. The receptor comes from an adult who received the AZD1222 COVID-19 vaccine. V is TRBV19 and J is TRBJ1-2, with 9 bases matching TRBD1. CDR3 region: CASRVGQGKFDGYTF. The CDR3 region has the DNA TGTGCCAGTAGGGTTGGACAGGGGAAGTTTGATGGCTACACCTTC.